This T cell receptor beta chain was identified in a study of neurological immune-mediated disorders. The CDR3 has 17 residues. Germline V gene lookup returns CDR1 DFQATT and CDR2 SNEGSKA (reference sequence). V was pared by 3 bases and J by 1 base, with 19 bases between. Indicated time point: technical triplicate 2. This clonotype was recorded many times. The cDNA came from 5'RACE with 10-nucleotide random UMIs. MiXCR, run by TCRdb on the 5' RACE reads, gives a single entry per CDR3 protein. The sample consists of roughly 61,000 distinct CDR3 sequences, less than 25% of them appearing once. This chain uses TRBV20-1 with TRBJ1-5; D unresolved. Sequenced material: PBMCs. The sequence came from a man aged 55 to 69 with HTLV-1-associated myelopathy (HAM/TSP). The CDR3 sequence is CSAREISGPSSNQPQHF. CDR3 DNA: TGCAGTGCTAGGGAGATAAGCGGCCCCTCAAGCAATCAGCCCCAGCATTTT.